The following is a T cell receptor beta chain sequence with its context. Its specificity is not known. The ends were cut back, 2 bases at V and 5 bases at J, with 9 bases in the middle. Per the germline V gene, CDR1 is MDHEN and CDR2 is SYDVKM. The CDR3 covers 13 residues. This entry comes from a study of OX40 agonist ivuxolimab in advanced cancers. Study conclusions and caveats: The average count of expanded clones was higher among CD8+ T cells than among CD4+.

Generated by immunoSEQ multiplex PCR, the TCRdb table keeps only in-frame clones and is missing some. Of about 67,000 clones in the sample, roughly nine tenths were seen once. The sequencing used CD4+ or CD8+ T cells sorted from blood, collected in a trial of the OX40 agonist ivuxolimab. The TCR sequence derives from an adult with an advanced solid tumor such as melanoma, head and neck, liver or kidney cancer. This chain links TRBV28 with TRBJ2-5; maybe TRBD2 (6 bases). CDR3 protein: CASSLGGGETQYF. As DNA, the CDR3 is TGTGCCAGCAGTTTAGGTGGGGGGGAGACCCAGTACTTC.